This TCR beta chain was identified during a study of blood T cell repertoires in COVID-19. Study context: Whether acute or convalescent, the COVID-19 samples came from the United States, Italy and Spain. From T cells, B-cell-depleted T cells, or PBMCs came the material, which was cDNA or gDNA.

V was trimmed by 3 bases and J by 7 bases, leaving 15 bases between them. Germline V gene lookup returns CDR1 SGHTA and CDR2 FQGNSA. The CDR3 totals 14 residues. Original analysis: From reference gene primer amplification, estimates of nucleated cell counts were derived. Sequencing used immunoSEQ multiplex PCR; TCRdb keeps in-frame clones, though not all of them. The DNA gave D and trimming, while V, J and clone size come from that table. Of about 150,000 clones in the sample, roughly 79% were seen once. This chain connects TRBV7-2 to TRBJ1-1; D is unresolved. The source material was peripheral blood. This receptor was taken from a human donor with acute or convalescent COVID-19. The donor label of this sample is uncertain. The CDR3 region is CASSFKGSRVEAFF. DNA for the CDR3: TGTGCCAGCAGCTTTAAAGGTAGTCGGGTTGAAGCTTTCTTT.